The source of this T cell receptor (beta chain) is a study of CD8 T cells in Susac syndrome. Random hexamers primed reverse transcription of about 0.5 to 1 ug RNA. Amplification of TCR beta CDR3 used immunoSEQ multiplex PCR across 54 Vbeta and 13 Jbeta. TCRdb itself ran the immunoSEQ multiplex PCR reads through MiXCR, one entry per CDR3 protein. Among some 190,000 distinct CDR3 sequences listed, roughly 94% were seen once. Trimming pared 4 bases from V and 6 bases from J, leaving 16 bases between. Germline CDR1 is DFQATT and CDR2 is SNEGSKA (reference sequence). The CDR3 loop spans 14 amino acids. TCR beta sequencing was performed on blood CD8+ and CD4+ T cells. Controls comprised healthy donors matched for age and sex.

The source of this sequence is a human donor in good health. The source material was CD4+ T cells from PBMCs. The chain recombines TRBV20-1 with TRBJ1-5, with unresolved D. DNA for the CDR3: TGCAGTGCTACTACGGACCGAACCGGTCAGCCCCAGCATTTT. Translating gives CSATTDRTGQPQHF.